This TCR beta chain appears in the sequencing data of a study of T cell clonality in common variable immunodeficiency. Study-wide points: Common variable immunodeficiency TCR beta sequences reportedly had fewer deletions and N-nucleotide insertions. CVID subjects showed higher TCRbeta clonality than healthy controls. Compared with controls, CVID subjects had fewer shared TCRbeta clones.

The CDR3 extends over 13 amino acids. CDR1 SQVTM and CDR2 ANQGSEA come from the germline V gene. Trimming cost V 6 bases and J 7 bases, with 16 bases left between them. This clone was seen ten or more times. The target antigen is unknown. The CDR3 end falls 3 residues outside the read, so it is completed with the germline J gene. TCRdb's table, derived via immunoSEQ multiplex PCR, lists solely in-frame clones and lacks some. The sample holds 30,000 to 35,000 clones, and no clone turns up only once. The sequence was obtained from a human donor with common variable immunodeficiency. The sequenced sample was peripheral blood mononuclear cells. The J gene is TRBJ2-1, the V gene TRBV29-1, with D possibly TRBD2 on 5 matching bases. The DNA read from the CDR3 is TGCAGCGTCCCCCGCGGGCCGGGTAATGAG. Amino acids: CSVPRGPGNE. The full CDR3 sequence reads CSVPRGPGNEQFF.